Shown below are 14 T cell receptor beta chains from a single sample sequenced in a study of blood T cell repertoires in COVID-19. Some clones are missing from TCRdb's copy, which holds only in-frame ones; the method was immunoSEQ multiplex PCR. The sample has some 60,000 clones; around 81% are singletons. The specimen sequenced was peripheral blood. The source is a woman of 80 years or more with acute or convalescent COVID-19.

V is TRBV7-8 and J is TRBJ2-1; 8 nucleotides line up with TRBD1. CDR1 is SGHVS, CDR2 FQNEAQ, per germline. The CDR3 length is 16 residues. J was trimmed by 7 bases and V by 5 bases; bases with no gene match: 13. CDR3 nucleotides: TGTGCCAGCAGCCTAACTCCGGGACAGGTTAAGAATGAGCAGTTCTTC. This encodes CASSLTPGQVKNEQFF.

V gene TRBV5-1 combines with J gene TRBJ2-2; possible D gene TRBD2, 5 bases. This CDR3 spans 15 amino acids. The germline V gene has CDR1 SGHRS and CDR2 YFSETQ. V lost 6 bases to trimming and J lost 0 bases, with 12 bases between them. The CDR3 DNA follows: TGCGCCAGCAAGGAGCGGACTGCGAACACCGGGGAGCTGTTTTTT. The encoded protein is CASKERTANTGELFF.

The chain joins TRBV20-1 to TRBJ1-6, with a tentative D call TRBD1 (6 bases). The germline gives CDR1 DFQATT, CDR2 SNEGSKA (reference sequence). V shed 3 bases and J shed 2 bases, with 11 bases lying between them. This CDR3 spans 15 amino acids. The CDR3 DNA sequence: TGCAGTGCTAGTAAAGGGGGGGCCTATAATTCACCCCTCCACTTT. Its translation is CSASKGGAYNSPLHF.

This clone was recorded a few times. The chain carries TRBV5-8 and TRBJ2-6; TRBD1 aligns across 7 bases. The V gene end was trimmed by 4 bases and the J gene end by 0 bases; junction bases not matched to a gene: 4. The germline V gene has CDR1 SGHTS and CDR2 YDEGEE. This CDR3 contains 16 residues. The CDR3 reads CASSPDRVSGANVLTF. In DNA, the CDR3 is TGTGCCAGCAGCCCTGACAGGGTCTCTGGGGCCAACGTCCTGACTTTC. The full variable domain, with the rest looked up from reference TRBV5-8 and TRBJ2-6, is EAGVTQSPTHLIKTRGQQATLRCSPISGHTSVYWYQQALGLGLQFLLWYDEGEERNRGNFPPRFSGRQFPNYSSELNVNALELEDSALYLCASSPDRVSGANVLTFGAGSRLTVL.

Here the CDR3 DNA reads TGTGCCAGCAGCTTCGACACGGGGGTGACCGGGGAGCTGTTTTTT. Protein product: CASSFDTGVTGELFF. The gene calls are TRBV11-2 and TRBJ2-2; the D gene is possibly TRBD2 (6 bases). Deletions cut 3 bases from V and 5 bases from J, with 13 bases between. Germline loops: CDR1 SGHAT, CDR2 FQNNGV. The CDR3 contains 15 residues.

The chain combines TRBV7-8 with TRBJ2-7; 9 bases are shared with TRBD1. CDR1 and CDR2 from the germline V gene are SGHVS and FQNEAQ. The junction had 3 bases not matched to a gene; V was cut back by 5 bases and J by 10 bases. CDR3 length: 11 amino acids. The CDR3 coding sequence is TGTGCCAGCAGCCCGGGACAGGGACAGTACTTC. It yields the protein CASSPGQGQYF.

The CDR3 coding sequence is TGTGCCAGTAGTATCCGCAGGGGAAGGGACCTTAGCAATCAGCCCCAGCATTTT. Translating it yields CASSIRRGRDLSNQPQHF. The chain joins TRBV19 to TRBJ1-5; D possibly corresponds to TRBD1 (6 bases). Trimming stripped 3 bases from V and 0 bases from J, with 18 bases between. This CDR3 spans 18 amino acids. Germline loops: CDR1 LNHDA, CDR2 SQIVND (reference sequence).

This clone was observed once. The chain couples TRBV5-1 to TRBJ1-2, with D maybe TRBD1 (6 bases). The CDR3 spans 13 residues. The V gene lost 4 bases and the J gene lost 8 bases, with 15 bases spanning the gap. Per the germline V gene, CDR1 is SGHRS and CDR2 is YFSETQ. The CDR3 DNA follows: TGCGCCAGCAGCCCAGACAGGCCCGAGGGCTACACCTTC. It translates to CASSPDRPEGYTF.

J is TRBJ1-6 and V is TRBV20-1, with 10 bases aligning to TRBD1. The CDR3 has 15 residues. CDR1 DFQATT and CDR2 SNEGSKA come from the germline V gene (reference sequence). The junction had 6 bases not matched to a gene; V was cut back by 3 bases and J by 7 bases. The CDR3 loop reads CSASPTGQGNSPLHF. In DNA form, the CDR3 reads TGCAGTGCTAGTCCTACGGGACAGGGGAATTCACCCCTCCACTTT.

The chain uses TRBV5-1 and TRBJ2-3; D not certain. This CDR3 has 14 residues. Trimming took 0 bases from V and 0 from J, leaving 5 bases between them. Germline CDR1 reads SGHRS; CDR2 reads YFSETQ. The CDR3 sequence: CASSLDQSTDTQYF. CDR3 coding DNA: TGCGCCAGCAGCTTGGACCAGAGCACAGATACGCAGTATTTT.

This clone has a single count. The chain has TRBV29-1 and TRBJ1-1; tentatively, D is TRBD1 (5 bases). The CDR3 totals 14 residues. The germline V gene encodes CDR1 SQVTM and CDR2 ANQGSEA. V lost 7 bases and J 4 bases, leaving 19 bases between the germline ends. Written as DNA, the CDR3 is TGCAGCGGGTGGGATGGGATTCAGGGCACTGAAGCTTTCTTT. The encoded protein is CSGWDGIQGTEAFF.

The sample holds one count of this clone. The chain links TRBV9 to TRBJ2-5, with 8 nucleotides matching TRBD1. The length of the CDR3 is 14 residues. Germline-derived CDR1 and CDR2 are SGDLS and YYNGEE. Unmatched junction bases numbered 5, after V lost 3 bases and J lost 4 bases. CDR3 bases: TGTGCCAGCAGCGGGACAGGGTTAAGAGAGACCCAGTACTTC. Its protein product is CASSGTGLRETQYF.

V and J are TRBV10-3 and TRBJ2-2, with a tentative D call TRBD1 (5 bases). V gave up 3 bases and J gave up 1 base, with 6 bases separating them. The CDR3 has 14 residues. From germline, CDR1 is ENHRY and CDR2 SYGVKD. The CDR3 sequence: CAISETGNTGELFF. In nucleotides, the CDR3 is TGTGCCATCAGTGAAACAGGGAACACCGGGGAGCTGTTTTTT.

The chain combines TRBV9 with TRBJ2-1; the D gene is possibly TRBD1 (6 bases). The CDR3 sequence is 13 residues long. V dropped 4 bases and J dropped 7 bases, with 12 bases sitting between them. Germline CDR1 and CDR2: SGDLS and YYNGEE. As DNA, the CDR3 is TGTGCCAGCAGCCCACATACAGGGAATGAGCAGTTCTTC. Translated: CASSPHTGNEQFF.